The clone carrying this T cell receptor beta chain was recorded once. Donors gave around 10 milliliters of peripheral blood apiece. The germline CDR1 and CDR2 sequences are MNHEY and SMNVEV (reference sequence). There are 16 residues in the CDR3. After removal of 4 bases from V and 5 bases from J, the junction contained 13 bases not matched to a gene. The authors ran a second PCR of 7 to 11 cycles using a sample-barcoded 5' primer and a J-beta primer mix. Sequencing recovered at least 2.5 million CDR3-containing paired-end reads from each sample. TCRdb itself ran the 5' RACE reads through MiXCR, one entry per CDR3 protein. The sample holds roughly 2 million distinct CDR3 sequences, roughly 50% seen once. The data were obtained in a study of blood T cells in healthy people across ages.

This clonotype originated in a woman in her 40s in good health. The gene calls are TRBV27 and TRBJ1-2; 7 positions match TRBD1. The specimen sequenced was blood. This chain's CDR3 is CASSSINAGQSYGYTF. DNA for the CDR3: TGTGCCAGCAGTTCCATCAACGCGGGACAGTCTTATGGCTACACCTTC.